Listed below are T cell receptor beta chains from one sample, sequenced in a study of early T cells in non-severe SARS-CoV-2 infection. Via MiXCR, TCRdb re-called the 5' RACE reads, giving one row per CDR3 protein. The table lists tens of thousands of distinct CDR3 sequences, more than 7.5% of them singletons. What was sequenced was whole blood. These receptors originate from an adult who was a healthcare worker with PCR-confirmed SARS-CoV-2 infection or an uninfected control (not recorded which). The CDR3 runs from the conserved cysteine through the conserved F or W. Each record gives: V gene, clone size, CDR3 protein. Clone size is given for some rows only: seen once, a few or many times, or a class if the clone is expanded.

V gene: TRBV5-4; clone size: many; CDR3 protein: CASSLVGTDTQYF
V gene: TRBV7-9; clone size: .; CDR3 protein: CASSPGLAGVVFRGYEQYF
V gene: TRBV10-3; clone size: many; CDR3 protein: CAISVVVVNEQFF
V gene: TRBV3-1; clone size: many; CDR3 protein: CASSQVEGGAFF
V gene: TRBV27; clone size: .; CDR3 protein: CASSLSMAAGDHEQYF
V gene: TRBV27; clone size: few; CDR3 protein: CASKASSSYNERFF
V gene: TRBV19; clone size: many; CDR3 protein: CASSQPTGHEQYF
V gene: TRBV2; clone size: few; CDR3 protein: CASSLSRSTGNTIYF
V gene: TRBV6-5; clone size: many; CDR3 protein: CASSYGGRADTQYF
V gene: TRBV2; clone size: few; CDR3 protein: CASEMTSGNNEQFF
V gene: TRBV6-6; clone size: .; CDR3 protein: CASSSNRGYTF
V gene: TRBV29-1; clone size: many; CDR3 protein: CSVARDQGGETQYF
V gene: TRBV7-9; clone size: few; CDR3 protein: CASSRDAGSTNEQFF
V gene: TRBV6-5; clone size: few; CDR3 protein: CASSYSPSARLSGNTIYF
V gene: TRBV29-1; clone size: few; CDR3 protein: CSVSGIGETQYF
V gene: TRBV28; clone size: .; CDR3 protein: CASSFSAGLAGDEQFF
V gene: TRBV28; clone size: .; CDR3 protein: CAILKGGTSYEQYF
V gene: TRBV20-1; clone size: many; CDR3 protein: CSARPSGRAADTQYF
V gene: TRBV28; clone size: few; CDR3 protein: CASSLWVSDNQPQHF
V gene: TRBV7-2; clone size: many; CDR3 protein: CASSPDSDTQYF
V gene: TRBV5-1; clone size: many; CDR3 protein: CASSPGDLAYNEQFF
V gene: TRBV18; clone size: few; CDR3 protein: CASSPVALGYNEQFF
V gene: TRBV29-1; clone size: few; CDR3 protein: CSVHGTTRRADTQYF